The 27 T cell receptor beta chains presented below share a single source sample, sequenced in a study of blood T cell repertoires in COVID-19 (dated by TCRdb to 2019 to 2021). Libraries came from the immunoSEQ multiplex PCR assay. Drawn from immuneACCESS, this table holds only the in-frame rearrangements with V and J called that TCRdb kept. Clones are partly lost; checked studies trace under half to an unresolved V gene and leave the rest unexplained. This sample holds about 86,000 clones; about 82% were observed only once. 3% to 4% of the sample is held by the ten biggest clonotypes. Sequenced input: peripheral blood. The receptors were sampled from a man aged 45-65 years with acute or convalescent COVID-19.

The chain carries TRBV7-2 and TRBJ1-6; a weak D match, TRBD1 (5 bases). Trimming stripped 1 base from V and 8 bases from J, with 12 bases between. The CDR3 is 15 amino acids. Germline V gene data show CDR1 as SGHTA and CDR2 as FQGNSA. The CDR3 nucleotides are TGTGCCAGCAGCTTAGGACAGCCACCCGATTCACCCCTCCACTTT. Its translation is CASSLGQPPDSPLHF.

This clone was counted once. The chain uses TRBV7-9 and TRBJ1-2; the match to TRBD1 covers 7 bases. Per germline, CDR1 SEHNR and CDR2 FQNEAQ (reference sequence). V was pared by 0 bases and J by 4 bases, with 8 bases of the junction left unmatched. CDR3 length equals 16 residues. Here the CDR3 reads CASSLAGGQKSYGYTF. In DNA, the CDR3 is TGTGCCAGCAGCTTAGCCGGGGGACAGAAAAGCTATGGCTACACCTTC.

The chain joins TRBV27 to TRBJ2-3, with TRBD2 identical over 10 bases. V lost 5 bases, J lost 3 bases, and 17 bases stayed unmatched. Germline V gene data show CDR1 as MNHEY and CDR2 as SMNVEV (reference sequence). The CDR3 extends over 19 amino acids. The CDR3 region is CASSPPILAGEGITDTQYF. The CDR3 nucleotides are TGTGCCAGCAGTCCACCAATTCTAGCGGGGGAAGGTATTACAGATACGCAGTATTTT.

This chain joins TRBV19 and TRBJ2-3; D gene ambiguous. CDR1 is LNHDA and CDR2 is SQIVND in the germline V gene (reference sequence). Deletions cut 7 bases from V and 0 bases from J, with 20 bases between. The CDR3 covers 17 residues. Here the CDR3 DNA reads TGTGCCAGTACCCACTGGGTGGGCCAGTCTAGCACAGATACGCAGTATTTT. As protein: CASTHWVGQSSTDTQYF.

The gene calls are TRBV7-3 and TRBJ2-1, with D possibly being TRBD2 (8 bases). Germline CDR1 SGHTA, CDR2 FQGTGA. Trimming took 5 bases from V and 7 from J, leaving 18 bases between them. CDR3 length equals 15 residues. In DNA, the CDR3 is TGTGCCAGCAGCCCACAGGGGCGGGAGGTGAATGAGCAGTTCTTC. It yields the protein CASSPQGREVNEQFF. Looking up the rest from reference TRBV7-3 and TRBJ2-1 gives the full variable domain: GAGVSQTPSNKVTEKGKYVELRCDPISGHTALYWYRQSLGQGPEFLIYFQGTGAADDSGLPNDRFFAVRPEGSVSTLKIQRTERGDSAVYLCASSPQGREVNEQFFGPGTRLTVL.

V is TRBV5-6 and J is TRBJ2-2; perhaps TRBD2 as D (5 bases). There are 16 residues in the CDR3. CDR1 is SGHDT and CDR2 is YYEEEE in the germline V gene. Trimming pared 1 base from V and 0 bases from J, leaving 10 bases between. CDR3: CASSLKTGANTGELFF. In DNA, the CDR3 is TGTGCCAGCAGCTTGAAAACCGGGGCGAACACCGGGGAGCTGTTTTTT.

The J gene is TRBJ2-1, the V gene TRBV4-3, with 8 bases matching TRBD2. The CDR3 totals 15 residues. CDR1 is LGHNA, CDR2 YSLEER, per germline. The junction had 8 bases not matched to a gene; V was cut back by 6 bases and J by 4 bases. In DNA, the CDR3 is TGCGCCAGCAGTAGCGGGACGGGGACTTACAATGAGCAGTTCTTC. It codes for CASSSGTGTYNEQFF.

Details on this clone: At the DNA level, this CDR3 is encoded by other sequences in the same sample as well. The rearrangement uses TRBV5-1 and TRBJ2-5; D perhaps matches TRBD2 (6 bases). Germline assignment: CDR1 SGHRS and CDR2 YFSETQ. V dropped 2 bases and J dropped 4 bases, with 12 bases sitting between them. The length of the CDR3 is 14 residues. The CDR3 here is CASSFSGGRETQYF. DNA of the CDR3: TGCGCCAGCAGCTTTAGCGGCGGGCGAGAGACCCAGTACTTC.

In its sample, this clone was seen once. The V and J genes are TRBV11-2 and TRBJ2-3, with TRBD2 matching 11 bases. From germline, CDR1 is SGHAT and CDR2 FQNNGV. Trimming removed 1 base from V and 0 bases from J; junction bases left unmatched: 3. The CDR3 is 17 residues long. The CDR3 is CASSLVLAGASTDTQYF. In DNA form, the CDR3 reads TGTGCCAGCAGCTTAGTACTAGCGGGGGCTAGCACAGATACGCAGTATTTT.

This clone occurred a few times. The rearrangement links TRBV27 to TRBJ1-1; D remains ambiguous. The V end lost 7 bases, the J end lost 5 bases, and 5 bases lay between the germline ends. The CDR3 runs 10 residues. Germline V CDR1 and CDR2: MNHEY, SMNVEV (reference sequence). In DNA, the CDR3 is TGTGCCAGCAAACTAACTGAAGCTTTCTTT. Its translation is CASKLTEAFF.

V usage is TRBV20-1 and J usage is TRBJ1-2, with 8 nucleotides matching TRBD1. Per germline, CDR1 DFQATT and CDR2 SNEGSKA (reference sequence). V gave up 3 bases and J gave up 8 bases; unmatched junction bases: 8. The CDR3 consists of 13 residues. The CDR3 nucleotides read TGCAGTGCTAGTTCCACAGGGGGAGGGGGCTACACCTTC. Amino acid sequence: CSASSTGGGGYTF.

The CDR3 nucleotides are TGCGCCAGCAGCCAGAATCCTGACAGGCTGCTGGGCTACACCTTC. The encoded protein is CASSQNPDRLLGYTF. J is TRBJ1-2 and V is TRBV4-3; tentative D call: TRBD1 (6 bases). Germline CDR1 is LGHNA and CDR2 is YSLEER. This CDR3 has 15 residues. The ends were cut back, 3 bases at V and 8 bases at J, with 19 bases in the middle.

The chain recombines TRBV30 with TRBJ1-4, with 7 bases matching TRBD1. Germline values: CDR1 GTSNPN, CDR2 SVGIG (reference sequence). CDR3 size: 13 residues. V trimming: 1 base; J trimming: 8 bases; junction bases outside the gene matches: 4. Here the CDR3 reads CAWSEGAREKLFF. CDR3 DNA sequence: TGTGCCTGGAGTGAGGGGGCGAGGGAAAAACTGTTTTTT.

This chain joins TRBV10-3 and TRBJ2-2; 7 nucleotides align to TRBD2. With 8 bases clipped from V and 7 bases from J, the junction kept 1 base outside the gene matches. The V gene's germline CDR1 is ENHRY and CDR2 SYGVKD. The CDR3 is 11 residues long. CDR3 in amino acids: CAIRGGGELFF. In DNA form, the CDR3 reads TGTGCCATCCGCGGGGGCGGGGAGCTGTTTTTT.

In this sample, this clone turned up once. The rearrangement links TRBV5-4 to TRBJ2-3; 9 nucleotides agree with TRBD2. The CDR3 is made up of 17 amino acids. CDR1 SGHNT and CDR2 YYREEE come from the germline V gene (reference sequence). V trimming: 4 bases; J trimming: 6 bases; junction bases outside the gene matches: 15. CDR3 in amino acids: CASSARLAGAGSDTQYF. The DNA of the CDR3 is TGTGCCAGCAGCGCACGATTAGCGGGGGCAGGATCCGATACGCAGTATTTT.

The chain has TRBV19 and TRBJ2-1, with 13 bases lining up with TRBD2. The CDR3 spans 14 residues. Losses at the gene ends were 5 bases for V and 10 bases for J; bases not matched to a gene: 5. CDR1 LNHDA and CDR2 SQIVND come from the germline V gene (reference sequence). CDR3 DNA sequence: TGTGCCAGTAGTTTACTAGCGGGAGGGGGGGAGCAGTTCTTC. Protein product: CASSLLAGGGEQFF.

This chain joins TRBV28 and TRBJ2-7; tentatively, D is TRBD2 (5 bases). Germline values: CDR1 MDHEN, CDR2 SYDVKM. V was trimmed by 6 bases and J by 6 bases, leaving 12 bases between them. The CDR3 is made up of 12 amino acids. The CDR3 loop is CASSRAVFEQYF. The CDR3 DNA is TGTGCCAGCAGCAGAGCGGTCTTCGAGCAGTACTTC.

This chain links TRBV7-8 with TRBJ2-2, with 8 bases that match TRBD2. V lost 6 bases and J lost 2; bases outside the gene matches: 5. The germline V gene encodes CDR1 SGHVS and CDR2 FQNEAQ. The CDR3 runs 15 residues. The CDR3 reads CASRTGTSNTGELFF. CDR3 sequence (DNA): TGTGCCAGCAGGACCGGGACTAGTAACACCGGGGAGCTGTTTTTT. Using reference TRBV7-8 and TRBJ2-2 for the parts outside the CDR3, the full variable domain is GAGVSQSPRYKVAKRGQDVALRCDPISGHVSLFWYQQALGQGPEFLTYFQNEAQLDKSGLPSDRFFAERPEGSVSTLKIQRTQQEDSAVYLCASRTGTSNTGELFFGEGSRLTVL.

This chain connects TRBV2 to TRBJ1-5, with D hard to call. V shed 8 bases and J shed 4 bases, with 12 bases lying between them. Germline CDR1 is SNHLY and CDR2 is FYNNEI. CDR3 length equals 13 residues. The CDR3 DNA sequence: TGTGCCAGCCGGGAGGTGCAGAATCAGCCCCAGCATTTT. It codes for CASREVQNQPQHF.

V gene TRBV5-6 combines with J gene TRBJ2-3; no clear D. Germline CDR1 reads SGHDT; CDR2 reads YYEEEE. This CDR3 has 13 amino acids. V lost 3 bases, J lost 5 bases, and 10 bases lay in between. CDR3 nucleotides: TGTGCCAGCAGCTCGACTGGGTTAGATACGCAGTATTTT. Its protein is CASSSTGLDTQYF.

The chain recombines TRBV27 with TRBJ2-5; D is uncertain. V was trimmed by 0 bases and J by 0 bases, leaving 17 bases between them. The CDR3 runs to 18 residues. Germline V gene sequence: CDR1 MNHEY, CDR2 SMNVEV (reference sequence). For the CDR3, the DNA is TGTGCCAGCAGTTTATCGAGCTTCCCGAGACGGGACCAAGAGACCCAGTACTTC. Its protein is CASSLSSFPRRDQETQYF.

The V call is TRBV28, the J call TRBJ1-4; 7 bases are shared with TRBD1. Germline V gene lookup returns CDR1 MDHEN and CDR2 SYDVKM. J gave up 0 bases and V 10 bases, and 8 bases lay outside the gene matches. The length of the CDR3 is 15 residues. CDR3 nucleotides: TGTGCCACCGAAACAGGGGCCGCAACTAATGAAAAACTGTTTTTT. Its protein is CATETGAATNEKLFF.

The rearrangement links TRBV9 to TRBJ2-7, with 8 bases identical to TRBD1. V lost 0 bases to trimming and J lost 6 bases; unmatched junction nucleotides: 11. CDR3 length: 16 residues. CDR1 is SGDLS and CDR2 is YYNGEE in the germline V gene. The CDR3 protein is CASSVDSGGAGGEQYF. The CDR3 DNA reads TGTGCCAGCAGCGTAGATTCAGGGGGCGCGGGTGGCGAGCAGTACTTC.

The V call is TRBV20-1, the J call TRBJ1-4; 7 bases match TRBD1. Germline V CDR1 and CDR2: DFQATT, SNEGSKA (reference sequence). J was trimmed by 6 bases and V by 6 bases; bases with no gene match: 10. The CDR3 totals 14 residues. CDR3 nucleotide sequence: TGCAGTGCGAGTTTGACAGGGTGGGATGAAAAACTGTTTTTT. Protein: CSASLTGWDEKLFF.

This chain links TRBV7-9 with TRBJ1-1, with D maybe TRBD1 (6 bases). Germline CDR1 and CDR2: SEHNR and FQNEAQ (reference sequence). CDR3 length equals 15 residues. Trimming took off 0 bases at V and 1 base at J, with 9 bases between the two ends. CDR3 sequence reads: CASSLALGQNTEAFF. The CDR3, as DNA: TGTGCCAGCAGCTTAGCGCTGGGACAGAACACTGAAGCTTTCTTT.

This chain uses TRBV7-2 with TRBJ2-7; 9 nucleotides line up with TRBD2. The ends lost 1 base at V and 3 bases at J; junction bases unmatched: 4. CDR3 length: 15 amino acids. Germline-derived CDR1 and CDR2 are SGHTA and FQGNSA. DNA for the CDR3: TGTGCCAGCAGCTTAGGTGGGACTAGCTTCTACGAGCAGTACTTC. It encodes CASSLGGTSFYEQYF.

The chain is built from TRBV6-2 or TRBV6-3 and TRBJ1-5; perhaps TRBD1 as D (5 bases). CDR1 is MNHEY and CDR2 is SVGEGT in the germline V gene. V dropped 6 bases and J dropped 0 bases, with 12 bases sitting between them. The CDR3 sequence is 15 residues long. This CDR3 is CASSRTGYSNQPQHF. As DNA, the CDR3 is TGTGCCAGCAGCCGTACAGGATATAGCAATCAGCCCCAGCATTTT.